This T cell receptor (beta chain) was identified during a study of vaccination effects on CD4 cells after COVID-19. To note about this clone: Its specificity is unknown.

TCRdb keeps only in-frame clones here, not all; method: immunoSEQ multiplex PCR. Among tens of thousands of clones listed, about three quarters were seen once. Expansion with viral peptide pools was applied to antigen-specific CD4+ T cells by the ViraFEST assay prior to sequencing. Following 10 days of culture, CD4+ T cells were isolated. Neither prior SARS-CoV-2 infection nor positive nucleocapsid antibodies were present in the vaccine recipients. The germline CDR1 and CDR2 sequences are SQVTM and ANQGSEA. This CDR3 has 12 residues. Deletions cut 4 bases from V and 4 bases from J, with 10 bases between.

This chain links TRBV29-1 with TRBJ1-2; possible D gene TRBD1, 5 bases. This receptor was obtained from a human donor who received a COVID-19 vaccine. The sample here was CD4+ T cells from PBMCs cultured with SARS-CoV-2 spike peptides, taken before COVID-19 vaccination. CDR3 sequence: CSVGGTVYGYTF. In DNA, the CDR3 is TGCAGCGTTGGTGGGACGGTCTATGGCTACACCTTC. The full variable domain, rest sourced from reference TRBV29-1 and TRBJ1-2, is SAVISQKPSRDICQRGTSLTIQCQVDSQVTMMFWYRQQPGQSLTLIATANQGSEATYESGFVIDKFPISRPNLTFSTLTVSNMSPEDSSIYLCSVGGTVYGYTFGSGTRLTVV.